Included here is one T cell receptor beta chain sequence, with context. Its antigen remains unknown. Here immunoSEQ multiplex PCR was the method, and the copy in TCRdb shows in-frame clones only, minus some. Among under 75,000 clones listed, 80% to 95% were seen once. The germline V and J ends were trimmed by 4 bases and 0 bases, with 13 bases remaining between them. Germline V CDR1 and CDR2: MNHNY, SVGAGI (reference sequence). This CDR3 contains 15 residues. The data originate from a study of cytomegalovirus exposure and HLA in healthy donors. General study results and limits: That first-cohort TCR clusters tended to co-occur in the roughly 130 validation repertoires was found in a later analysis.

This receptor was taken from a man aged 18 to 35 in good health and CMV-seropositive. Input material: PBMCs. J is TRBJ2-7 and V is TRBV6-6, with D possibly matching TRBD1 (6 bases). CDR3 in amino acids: CASSSGVLSSYEQYF. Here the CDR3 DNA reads TGTGCCAGCAGTTCAGGGGTCCTCAGCTCCTACGAGCAGTACTTC.